These T cell receptor beta chains were read from a single sample in a study of regulatory T cells in long-lasting Graves disease. Each CDR3 protein gets one entry after TCRdb re-called the multiplex PCR reads with MiXCR. The repertoire holds approximately 440,000 distinct CDR3 sequences, 15% to 20% seen once, with 9% to 15% in the top ten. These same records also appear under a second study, on T cells in Graves' hyperthyroidism and ophthalmopathy.

The specimen comprised peripheral blood mononuclear cells (PBMCs), sampled at new diagnosis, from a patient treated with antithyroid drugs. All receptors come from a man aged 35 to 55 with Graves disease. CDR3s include the opening cysteine and the closing phenylalanine or tryptophan. The D gene is left open where the match is weak. Size tells how often a clone was seen (once, few, many) or the class of an expanded clone, and some rows leave it out.

TRBJ2-1 | NA | many | TRBV3-1 | TGTGCCAGCAGCCAGGGATTTAGCTCCTACAATGAGCAGTTCTTC | CASSQGFSSYNEQFF
TRBJ1-2 | TRBD1 | many | TRBV27 | TGTGCCAGCAGTTTATCCGGGACAGGGGCAGGCGGCTACACCTTC | CASSLSGTGAGGYTF
TRBJ1-5 | NA | many | TRBV5-1 | TGCGCCAGCAGCTCGGTAGGGGGAGTTAATCAGCCCCAGCATTTT | CASSSVGGVNQPQHF
TRBJ2-1 | NA | many | TRBV27 | TGTGCCAGCACCGAGAGAGGCCGCGGGTTCGATGAGCAGTTCTTC | CASTERGRGFDEQFF
TRBJ2-7 | NA | many | TRBV2 | TGTGCCAGCAGTGCTCAGCCGGTTAGCTCCTACGAGCAGTACTTC | CASSAQPVSSYEQYF
TRBJ2-7 | NA | many | TRBV7-2 | TGTGCCAGCAGCCGAAGGGGGGGGACCTACGAGCAGTACTTC | CASSRRGGTYEQYF
TRBJ2-3 | NA | few | TRBV2 | TGTGCCAGCATCGTAGAGTCAGTCAGCACAGATACGCAGTATTTT | CASIVESVSTDTQYF
TRBJ2-2 | NA | once | TRBV18 | TGTGCCAGCTCAATGTCCGCGGCCTCGAACACCGGGGAGCTGTTTTTT | CASSMSAASNTGELFF
TRBJ2-3 | NA | once | TRBV30 | TGTGCCTGGAGGAGGAGGGGCGCGGTCACAGATACGCAGTATTTT | CAWRRRGAVTDTQYF
TRBJ1-2 | NA | many | TRBV12-3/TRBV12-4 | TGTGCCAGCAGTTTTGGCAGGGGAATGGGTGGCTACACCTTC | CASSFGRGMGGYTF
TRBJ2-2 | NA | NA | TRBV9 | TGTGCCAGCAGCGCCCGACAGGCCAACACCGGGGAGCTGTTTTTT | CASSARQANTGELFF
TRBJ2-7 | NA | many | TRBV2 | TGTGCCAGCAGTGAGCGACCCGAGCAGTACTTC | CASSERPEQYF
TRBJ2-3 | TRBD2 | many | TRBV5-1 | TGCGCCAGCAGCTTGACTAGCGGGGGGGATACGCAGTATTTT | CASSLTSGGDTQYF
TRBJ1-1 | NA | many | TRBV12-5 | TGTGCTAGTGGGGACCCCCGCAACACTGAAGCTTTCTTT | CASGDPRNTEAFF
TRBJ1-1 | NA | many | TRBV28 | TGTGCCAGCAGTTTAGGGGGGGGTACTGAAGCTTTCTTT | CASSLGGGTEAFF
TRBJ2-1 | TRBD2 | many | TRBV2 | TGTGCCAGCAGTCAAGGACTAGCGGGAGTTATTAGTGAGCAGTTCTTC | CASSQGLAGVISEQFF
TRBJ1-1 | NA | many | TRBV7-9 | TGTGCCAGCAGCTTAGGACGGAAGAACACTGAAGCTTTCTTT | CASSLGRKNTEAFF
TRBJ2-3 | NA | many | TRBV2 | TGTGCCAGCGCCCTACCCGGGACAAGGCCTCTACGCACAGATACGCAGTATTTT | CASALPGTRPLRTDTQYF
TRBJ1-2 | NA | NA | TRBV6-1 | TGTGCCAGCAGTGACCTCCAATCATCGGGAGGCTACACCTTC | CASSDLQSSGGYTF
TRBJ2-7 | NA | NA | TRBV7-2 | TGTGCCAGCAGCTCGGGGACTGGTTTGGACGAGCAGTACTTC | CASSSGTGLDEQYF
TRBJ1-1 | NA | NA | TRBV6-5 | TGTGCCAGCAGTTACCGGGGGGCAAACACTGAAGCTTTCTTT | CASSYRGANTEAFF
TRBJ2-2 | NA | few | TRBV11-3 | TGTGCCAGCAGCTTACTTTGGGGCAGCACCGGGGAGCTGTTTTTT | CASSLLWGSTGELFF
TRBJ2-2 | NA | many | TRBV27 | TGTGCCAGCAGTTTCTCCACACTTGGCGGGGAGCTGTTTTTT | CASSFSTLGGELFF
TRBJ2-7 | NA | many | TRBV18 | TGTGCCAGCTCCTCCGGGACGGCGTTCTACTACGAGCAGTACTTC | CASSSGTAFYYEQYF
TRBJ1-4 | NA | few | TRBV4-1 | TGCGCCAGCAGCTTCCGGTCGACAGGCCTTAATGAAAAACTGTTTTTT | CASSFRSTGLNEKLFF
TRBJ2-7 | TRBD2 | many | TRBV6-1 | TGTGCCAGCAGAACTAGCGGGAGGGGGCGCGAGCAGTACTTC | CASRTSGRGREQYF
TRBJ2-5 | TRBD2 | NA | TRBV13 | TGTGCCAGCAGCTTAGCTGGACTAGCGGGATTCAACCAAGAGACCCAGTACTTC | CASSLAGLAGFNQETQYF
TRBJ2-2 | TRBD1 | few | TRBV7-6 | TGTGCCAGCAGCCCGAACGACAGGGAATCGAACACCGGGGAGCTGTTTTTT | CASSPNDRESNTGELFF
TRBJ2-1 | TRBD2 | few | TRBV3-1 | TGTGCCAGCAGCCGAGGGACTAGCGGTTCCTACAATGAGCAGTTCTTC | CASSRGTSGSYNEQFF
TRBJ2-2 | TRBD1 | many | TRBV27 | TGTGCCAGCAGTTTCGGACAGGGGTCCGGGGAGCTGTTTTTT | CASSFGQGSGELFF
TRBJ2-3 | NA | few | TRBV19 | TGTGCCAGTAGTATAGGCTCAGGACTACCTCCCTGGGATACGCAGTATTTT | CASSIGSGLPPWDTQYF
TRBJ1-2 | NA | NA | TRBV19 | TGTGCCAGTAGTGGCCAGGTCTATGGCTACACCTTC | CASSGQVYGYTF
TRBJ1-4 | NA | few | TRBV12-5 | TGTGCTGGAAACAGGCAAACTAATGAAAAACTGTTTTTT | CAGNRQTNEKLFF
TRBJ2-7 | NA | many | TRBV20-1 | TGCAGTGCTAGCGGCCCCTACGAGCAGTACTTC | CSASGPYEQYF
TRBJ2-7 | NA | many | TRBV7-3 | TGTGCCAGCAGCCCCGGGCCTACCTACGAGCAGTACTTC | CASSPGPTYEQYF
TRBJ2-7 | NA | many | TRBV11-2 | TGTGCCAGCAGCTGGGTCGGAGGAGGATCCTACGAGCAGTACTTC | CASSWVGGGSYEQYF
TRBJ2-2 | TRBD1 | NA | TRBV2 | TGTGCCAGCAGTGAAGTGGTGGACAGGGGGCTAACAGGGGAGCTGTTTTTT | CASSEVVDRGLTGELFF
TRBJ2-1 | TRBD2 | many | TRBV3-1 | TGTGCCAGCAGCCAAGTGGCTAGCGGGAGGGCGTCCGACAATGAGCAGTTCTTC | CASSQVASGRASDNEQFF
TRBJ2-2 | NA | many | TRBV2 | TGTGCCACCGGACGTCCGCTGTTTTTT | CATGRPLFF
TRBJ2-3 | TRBD2 | many | TRBV28 | TGTGCCAGTACGTGGGGGGGTCGACGTAGGGATACGCAGTATTTT | CASTWGGRRRDTQYF
TRBJ1-3 | NA | few | TRBV3-1 | TGTGCCAGCAGCCAACGACAGAGCTCTGGAAACACCATATATTTT | CASSQRQSSGNTIYF
TRBJ2-7 | TRBD1 | many | TRBV11-2 | TGTGCCAGCAGCTTTTGGGACAGAGACTACGAGCAGTACTTC | CASSFWDRDYEQYF
TRBJ2-7 | TRBD2 | many | TRBV6-2/TRBV6-3 | TGTGCCAGCAGTTCCCGGGGTCTAGCGGGAGGCCATCCTTCCTACGAGCAGTACTTC | CASSSRGLAGGHPSYEQYF
TRBJ1-1 | NA | few | TRBV6-1 | TGTGCCAGCCCCGACCGCATTCTTAGGGTTACTGAAGCTTTCTTT | CASPDRILRVTEAFF
TRBJ2-2 | NA | many | TRBV2 | TGTGCCAGCAGTGAGGCGCGAGTAGTCACCGGGGAGCTGTTTTTT | CASSEARVVTGELFF
TRBJ2-5 | NA | NA | TRBV28 | TGTGCCAGCAGTTTAACCGGTTCCGTTGAGACCCAGTACTTC | CASSLTGSVETQYF
TRBJ2-1 | TRBD2 | many | TRBV11-1 | TGTGCCAGCAGCTTGCGGGGGGTGTTCAATGAGCAGTTCTTC | CASSLRGVFNEQFF
TRBJ2-7 | NA | NA | TRBV4-2 | TGTGCCAGCAGCCCTGGAAGGGAGAGCTCCTACGAGCAGTACTTC | CASSPGRESSYEQYF
TRBJ2-1 | NA | few | TRBV30 | TGTGCCTGGAGCCGATCGGGCGGTGCGGGGAATGAGCAGTTCTTC | CAWSRSGGAGNEQFF
TRBJ2-2 | TRBD2 | many | TRBV28 | TGTGCCAGCAGCCTCGGGAGGAACGGGGAGCTGTTTTTT | CASSLGRNGELFF